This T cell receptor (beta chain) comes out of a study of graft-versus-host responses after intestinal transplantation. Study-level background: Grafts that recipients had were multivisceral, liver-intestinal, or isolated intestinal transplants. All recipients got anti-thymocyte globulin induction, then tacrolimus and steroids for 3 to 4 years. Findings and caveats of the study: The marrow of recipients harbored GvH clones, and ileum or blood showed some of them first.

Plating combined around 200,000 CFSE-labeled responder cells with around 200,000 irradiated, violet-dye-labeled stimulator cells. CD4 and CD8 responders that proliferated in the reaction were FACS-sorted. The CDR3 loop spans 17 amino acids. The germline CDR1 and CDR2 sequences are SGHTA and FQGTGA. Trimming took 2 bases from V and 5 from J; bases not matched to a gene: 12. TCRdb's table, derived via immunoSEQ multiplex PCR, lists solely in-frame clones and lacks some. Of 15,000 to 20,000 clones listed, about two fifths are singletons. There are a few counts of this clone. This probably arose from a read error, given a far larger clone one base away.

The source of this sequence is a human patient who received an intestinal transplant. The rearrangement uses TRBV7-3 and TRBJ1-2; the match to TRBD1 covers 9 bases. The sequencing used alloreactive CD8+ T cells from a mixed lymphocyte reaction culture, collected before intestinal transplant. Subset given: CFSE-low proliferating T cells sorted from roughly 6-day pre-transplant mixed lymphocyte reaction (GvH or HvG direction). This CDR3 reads CASSLGAMDRGKYGYTF. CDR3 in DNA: TGTGCCAGCAGCTTAGGAGCCATGGACAGGGGAAAGTATGGCTACACCTTC.